The T cell receptor (beta chain) under discussion was sequenced for a study of technical replicates of blood from a handful of donors. Method: immunoSEQ multiplex PCR; TCRdb's copy keeps in-frame clones and lacks some. The repertoire has approximately 92,000 clones, 85% to 95% of them found once; the top ten carry roughly 0.34%. CDR3 size: 20 residues. The J segment lost 4 bases and the V segment lost 2 bases, leaving 14 bases of the junction unmatched. The V gene's germline CDR1 is LGHNA and CDR2 YSLEER. V is TRBV4-3 and J is TRBJ2-5; 15 nucleotides line up with TRBD2. The TCR sequence derives from a human donor in good health. What was sequenced was T cells isolated from PBMCs. Here the CDR3 DNA reads TGCGCCAGCAGCCAATCCCCCATCAGGACTAGCGGGGGGGTACGAGAGACCCAGTACTTC. Its translation is CASSQSPIRTSGGVRETQYF.